Shown below are 21 T cell receptor beta chains from a single sample sequenced in a study of T cell responses to AZD1222 COVID-19 vaccine. Generated by immunoSEQ multiplex PCR, the TCRdb table keeps only in-frame clones and is missing some. The sample includes roughly 120,000 clones, 70% to 90% of them seen just once. The sequences come from peripheral blood, collected on day 0 of AZD1222 vaccination. All receptors come from an adult in good health.

The chain recombines TRBV7-2 with TRBJ2-5; 8 positions match TRBD2. This CDR3 contains 15 residues. Germline CDR1 SGHTA, CDR2 FQGNSA. V dropped 4 bases and J dropped 5; count of bases not matched to a gene: 9. In DNA, the CDR3 is TGTGCCAGCAGCTCCCCGGCGGGGGGCGTGGAGACCCAGTACTTC. Protein sequence: CASSSPAGGVETQYF.

This chain joins TRBV7-8 and TRBJ2-1; 8 bases are shared with TRBD2. Germline-derived CDR1 and CDR2 are SGHVS and FQNEAQ. The CDR3 consists of 15 residues. J gave up 3 bases and V 5 bases, and 6 bases lay outside the gene matches. The CDR3 sequence is CASSPREGLYNEQFF. The DNA for the CDR3 is TGTGCCAGCAGCCCACGGGAGGGACTCTACAATGAGCAGTTCTTC.

The chain joins TRBV12-2 to TRBJ2-7; the table gives TRBD2 as D, unverified against the DNA. TRBV12-2 represents a pseudogene. The CDR3 has 15 residues. The CDR3 protein is CASRSDPGLAEEQYF. CDR3 bases: TGTGCAAGTCGCTCCGACCCGGGACTAGCGGAAGAGCAGTACTTC.

This chain uses TRBV20-1 with TRBJ1-4; D is ambiguous. The CDR3 extends over 11 amino acids. Deletions cut 0 bases from V and 14 bases from J, with 10 bases between. Germline CDR1 and CDR2: DFQATT and SNEGSKA (reference sequence). In DNA form, the CDR3 reads TGCAGTGCTAGAGAGGACGGGGATCTGTTTTTT. Amino acids: CSAREDGDLFF.

The chain recombines TRBV7-9 with TRBJ2-7, with D perhaps TRBD1 (6 bases). V lost 5 bases and J lost 2, with 10 bases in between. The CDR3 spans 13 residues. The germline CDR1 and CDR2 sequences are SEHNR and FQNEAQ (reference sequence). CDR3 DNA sequence: TGTGCCAGCAGCCCCGGACAGACCTACGAGCAGTACTTC. This translates into CASSPGQTYEQYF. Drawing the rest from reference TRBV7-9 and TRBJ2-7, the complete variable domain is DTGVSQNPRHKITKRGQNVTFRCDPISEHNRLYWYRQTLGQGPEFLTYFQNEAQLEKSRLLSDRFSAERPKGSFSTLEIQRTEQGDSAMYLCASSPGQTYEQYFGPGTRLTVT.

The chain joins TRBV5-1 to TRBJ1-2; 8 nucleotides align to TRBD1. With V trimmed by 0 bases and J by 10 bases, 11 bases remained unmatched. Germline CDR1 SGHRS, CDR2 YFSETQ. This CDR3 has 15 residues. The CDR3 region has the DNA TGCGCCAGCAGCTTGGCAGGGGGCGCACGATCCGCCTACACCTTC. It is translated as CASSLAGGARSAYTF.

The chain joins TRBV5-4 to TRBJ2-2; D may correspond to TRBD1 or TRBD2 (5 bases each). Trimming took off 4 bases at V and 5 bases at J, with 15 bases between the two ends. CDR3 size: 15 residues. Germline lookup yields CDR1 SGHNT and CDR2 YYREEE (reference sequence). The CDR3 loop reads CASSPGGTATGELFF. The DNA for the CDR3 is TGTGCCAGCAGCCCCGGTGGGACGGCGACCGGGGAGCTGTTTTTT.

This chain connects TRBV30 to TRBJ2-5; D may match TRBD1 or TRBD2 (5 bases each). Trimming pared 5 bases from V and 4 bases from J, leaving 14 bases between. CDR3 length equals 13 residues. In germline, CDR1 is GTSNPN, CDR2 SVGIG (reference sequence). The CDR3 region has the DNA TGTGCCTGGGGGGGACGGACTCGAGAGACCCAGTACTTC. Translated: CAWGGRTRETQYF.

This clone was seen only once. Germline is not matched at one junction end, which may reflect a read error. In DNA, the CDR3 is TGTGCTAGCAGCCCTCTAAGGGGGCCGGATGAAAAACTGTTTTTT. It codes for CASSPLRGPDEKLFF. The rearrangement uses TRBV7-7 and TRBJ1-4; 7 bases map to TRBD1. Germline V gene sequence: CDR1 SSHAT, CDR2 FNYEAQ (reference sequence). The CDR3 has 15 amino acids.

J is TRBJ2-7 and V is TRBV6-1; 11 positions agree with TRBD1. The CDR3 length is 17 residues. V lost 2 bases to trimming and J lost 7 bases; unmatched junction nucleotides: 13. Germline V gene lookup returns CDR1 MNHNS and CDR2 SASEGT. The CDR3: CASSESPWGQGVGEQYF. Written as DNA, the CDR3 is TGTGCCAGCAGTGAATCGCCGTGGGGACAGGGGGTTGGGGAGCAGTACTTC.

This chain connects TRBV24-1 to TRBJ2-3, with 9 bases matching TRBD2. With 9 bases clipped from V and 4 bases from J, the junction kept 13 bases outside the gene matches. Germline V gives CDR1 KGHDR, CDR2 SFDVKD. The CDR3 length is 16 residues. The CDR3 spells CATARPGGRAADTQYF. The CDR3 DNA reads as TGTGCCACCGCAAGACCAGGCGGGAGGGCTGCAGATACGCAGTATTTT.

The chain has TRBV18 and TRBJ2-7, with unresolved D. In germline, CDR1 is KGHSH, CDR2 LQKENI. The CDR3 is made up of 14 amino acids. Trimming left V 3 bases short and J 2 bases short, with 11 bases between. The CDR3 loop is CASSPSSIPYEQYF. The CDR3 DNA is TGTGCCAGCTCACCTAGTTCGATACCCTACGAGCAGTACTTC.

V is TRBV15 and J is TRBJ1-3; the D gene is possibly TRBD1 (6 bases). V was clipped by 1 base and J by 1 base, with 14 bases between them. In germline, CDR1 is LNHNV, CDR2 YYDKDF (reference sequence). The CDR3 is made up of 17 amino acids. The CDR3 DNA is TGTGCCACCAGCAGAGGACCAACAGGGACTTCTGGAAACACCATATATTTT. This codes for CATSRGPTGTSGNTIYF.

The chain couples TRBV28 to TRBJ1-2; unclear D gene. The CDR3 extends over 11 amino acids. V dropped 5 bases and J dropped 5 bases, with 6 bases sitting between them. The V gene's germline CDR1 is MDHEN and CDR2 SYDVKM. The CDR3 nucleotides are TGTGCCAGCAGTGGTGGGTATGGCTACACCTTC. Translated, it gives CASSGGYGYTF.

The rearrangement joins TRBV6-2 or TRBV6-3 to TRBJ2-1, with 13 bases matching TRBD2. The CDR3 spans 20 residues. V was clipped by 0 bases and J by 0 bases; unmatched bases: 8. CDR1 MNHEY and CDR2 SVGEGT come from the germline V gene. The DNA of the CDR3 is TGTGCCAGCAGTTACTCGCCGGGACTAGCGGGGCTTCTCTCCTACAATGAGCAGTTCTTC. This codes for CASSYSPGLAGLLSYNEQFF.

The chain joins TRBV28 to TRBJ2-5, with D tentatively TRBD1 or TRBD2 (6 bases each). The CDR3 has 12 amino acids. Per the germline V gene, CDR1 is MDHEN and CDR2 is SYDVKM. V lost 8 bases and J lost 4, with 11 bases in between. DNA of the CDR3: TGTGCCAGCGGAGGGGGGACAGAGACCCAGTACTTC. This sequence encodes CASGGGTETQYF.

The CDR3 DNA reads TGTGCCAGCAGTTACCAACAAGAGACCCAGTACTTC. Its translation is CASSYQQETQYF. The J gene is TRBJ2-5, the V gene TRBV6-2 or TRBV6-3; D is uncertain. CDR1 and CDR2 from the germline V gene are MNHEY and SVGEGT. The CDR3 length is 12 residues. V was clipped by 2 bases and J by 2 bases, with 3 bases between them.

This sequence joins TRBV9 and TRBJ2-2; 8 nucleotides agree with TRBD2. V dropped 0 bases and J dropped 6; count of bases not matched to a gene: 7. The CDR3 length is 16 residues. Germline loops: CDR1 SGDLS, CDR2 YYNGEE. The CDR3 loop reads CASSVDAGRGAGELFF. DNA of the CDR3: TGTGCCAGCAGCGTAGATGCCGGGAGGGGGGCCGGGGAGCTGTTTTTT. The entire variable domain, with the rest obtained from reference TRBV9 and TRBJ2-2, is as follows: DSGVTQTPKHLITATGQRVTLRCSPRSGDLSVYWYQQSLDQGLQFLIQYYNGEERAKGNILERFSAQQFPDLHSELNLSSLELGDSALYFCASSVDAGRGAGELFFGEGSRLTVL.

This clone occurred once. The V gene is TRBV28, the J gene TRBJ1-3; possible D gene TRBD1, 5 bases. The germline V gene encodes CDR1 MDHEN and CDR2 SYDVKM. CDR3 length equals 17 residues. V shed 5 bases and J shed 8 bases, with 25 bases lying between them. CDR3: CASSTMGEIGRRDTIYF. The CDR3 nucleotides are TGTGCCAGCAGTACAATGGGGGAAATCGGAAGAAGGGACACCATATATTTT.

The rearrangement uses TRBV25-1 and TRBJ1-6; possibly TRBD1 for D (6 bases). The CDR3 spans 12 residues. CDR1 MGHDK and CDR2 SYGVNS come from the germline V gene. Trimming pared 9 bases from V and 9 bases from J, leaving 12 bases between. The CDR3 reads CASKGGISPLHF. The DNA of the CDR3 is TGTGCCAGTAAGGGGGGAATTTCACCCCTCCACTTT. Looking up the rest from reference TRBV25-1 and TRBJ1-6 gives the full variable domain: EADIYQTPRYLVIGTGKKITLECSQTMGHDKMYWYQQDPGMELHLIHYSYGVNSTEKGDLSSESTVSRIRTEHFPLTLESARPSHTSQYLCASKGGISPLHFGNGTRLTVT.

V usage is TRBV9 and J usage is TRBJ1-1; D is perhaps TRBD1 (5 bases). CDR3 size: 15 residues. Germline lookup yields CDR1 SGDLS and CDR2 YYNGEE. The V and J ends lost 0 bases and 5 bases respectively, with 14 bases between them. This CDR3 is CASSVAEWGSTEAFF. In DNA form, the CDR3 reads TGTGCCAGCAGCGTAGCAGAGTGGGGGTCGACTGAAGCTTTCTTT.